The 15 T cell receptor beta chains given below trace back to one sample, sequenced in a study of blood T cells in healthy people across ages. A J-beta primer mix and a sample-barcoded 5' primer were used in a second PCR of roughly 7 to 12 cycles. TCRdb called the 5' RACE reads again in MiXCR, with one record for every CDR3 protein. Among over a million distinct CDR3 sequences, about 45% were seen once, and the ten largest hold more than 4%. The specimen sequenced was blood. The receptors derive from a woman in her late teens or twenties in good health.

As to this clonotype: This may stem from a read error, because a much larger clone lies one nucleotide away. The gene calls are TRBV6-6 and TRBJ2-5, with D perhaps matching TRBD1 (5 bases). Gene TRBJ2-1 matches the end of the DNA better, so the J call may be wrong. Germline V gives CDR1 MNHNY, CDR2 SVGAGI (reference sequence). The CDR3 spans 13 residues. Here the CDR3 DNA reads TGTGCCAGCAGTTCCCAGGGCCAAGAGACCCAGTTCTTC. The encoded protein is CASSSQGQETQFF.

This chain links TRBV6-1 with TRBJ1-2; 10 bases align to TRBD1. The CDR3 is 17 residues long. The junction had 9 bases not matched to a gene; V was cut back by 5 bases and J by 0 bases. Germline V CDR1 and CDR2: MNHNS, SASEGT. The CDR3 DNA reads TGTGCCAGCAGTCCCAGGTTGACAGGGGGCCCTAACTATGGCTACACCTTC. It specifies CASSPRLTGGPNYGYTF.

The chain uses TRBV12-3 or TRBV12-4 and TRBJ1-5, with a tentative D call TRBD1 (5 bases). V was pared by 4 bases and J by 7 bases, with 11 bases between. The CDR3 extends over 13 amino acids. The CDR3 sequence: CASSWARVQPQHF. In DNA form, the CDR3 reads TGTGCCAGCAGTTGGGCCAGGGTACAGCCCCAGCATTTT.

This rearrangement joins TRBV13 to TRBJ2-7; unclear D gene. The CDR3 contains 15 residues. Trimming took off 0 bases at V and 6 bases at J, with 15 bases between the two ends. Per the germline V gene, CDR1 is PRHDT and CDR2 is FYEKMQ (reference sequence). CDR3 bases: TGTGCCAGCAGCTTAGGGGGTCTCGCTGCCTCCGAGCAGTACTTC. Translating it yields CASSLGGLAASEQYF.

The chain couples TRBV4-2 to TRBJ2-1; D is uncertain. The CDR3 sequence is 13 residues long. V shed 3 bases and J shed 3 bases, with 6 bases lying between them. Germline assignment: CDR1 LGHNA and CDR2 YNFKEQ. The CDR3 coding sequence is TGTGCCAGCAGCCACGCAGGCTACAATGAGCAGTTCTTC. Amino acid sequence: CASSHAGYNEQFF.

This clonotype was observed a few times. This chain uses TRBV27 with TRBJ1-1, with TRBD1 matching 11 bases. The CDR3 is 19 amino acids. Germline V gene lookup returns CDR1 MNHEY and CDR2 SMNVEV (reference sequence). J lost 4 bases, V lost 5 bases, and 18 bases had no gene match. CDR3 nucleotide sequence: TGTGCCAGCAGTCCCCACTACGGGACAGGGGGATCAGGGAGCACTGAAGCTTTCTTT. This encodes CASSPHYGTGGSGSTEAFF.

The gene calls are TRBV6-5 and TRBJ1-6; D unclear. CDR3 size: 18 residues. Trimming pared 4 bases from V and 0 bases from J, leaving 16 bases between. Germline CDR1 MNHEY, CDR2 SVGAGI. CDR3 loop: CASSSLEGRSSYNSPLHF. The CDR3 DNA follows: TGTGCCAGCAGTTCATTAGAGGGAAGGAGCTCCTATAATTCACCCCTCCACTTT.

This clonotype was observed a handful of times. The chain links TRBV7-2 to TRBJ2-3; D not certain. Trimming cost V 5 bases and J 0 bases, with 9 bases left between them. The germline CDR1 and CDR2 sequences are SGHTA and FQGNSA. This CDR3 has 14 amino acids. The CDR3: CASSLRWSTDTQYF. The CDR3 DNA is TGTGCCAGCAGCCTCCGGTGGAGCACAGATACGCAGTATTTT.

CDR3 coding DNA: TGTGCCAGCAGCCCCACAGGAGGAGGCGGTAGCGCATATCCATACGAGCAGTACTTC. Its translation is CASSPTGGGGSAYPYEQYF. The chain recombines TRBV28 with TRBJ2-7; D is possibly TRBD1 or TRBD2 (5 bases each). Germline loops: CDR1 MDHEN, CDR2 SYDVKM. V gave up 6 bases and J gave up 4 bases, with 31 bases separating them. The CDR3 loop spans 19 amino acids.

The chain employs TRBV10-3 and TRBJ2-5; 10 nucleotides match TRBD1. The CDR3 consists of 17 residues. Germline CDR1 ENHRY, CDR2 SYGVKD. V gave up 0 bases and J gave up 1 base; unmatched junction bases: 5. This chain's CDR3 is CAISESRGQGIQETQYF. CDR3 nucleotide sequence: TGTGCCATCAGTGAGTCGCGGGGACAGGGGATCCAAGAGACCCAGTACTTC.

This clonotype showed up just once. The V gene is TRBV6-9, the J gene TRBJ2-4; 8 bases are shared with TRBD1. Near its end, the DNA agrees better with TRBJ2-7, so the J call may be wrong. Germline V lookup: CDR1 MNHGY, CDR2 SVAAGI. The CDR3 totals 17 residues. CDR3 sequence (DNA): TGTGCCAGCAGACTCCCAATTGCGGGACAGGTTACCTACGAGCAGTACTTC. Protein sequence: CASRLPIAGQVTYEQYF.

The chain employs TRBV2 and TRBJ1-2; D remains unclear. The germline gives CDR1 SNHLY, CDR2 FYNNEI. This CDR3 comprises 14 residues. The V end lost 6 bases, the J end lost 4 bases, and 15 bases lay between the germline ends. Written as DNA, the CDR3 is TGTGCCAGCAGCCGGATACCCGGAGGCTATGGCTACACCTTC. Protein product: CASSRIPGGYGYTF.

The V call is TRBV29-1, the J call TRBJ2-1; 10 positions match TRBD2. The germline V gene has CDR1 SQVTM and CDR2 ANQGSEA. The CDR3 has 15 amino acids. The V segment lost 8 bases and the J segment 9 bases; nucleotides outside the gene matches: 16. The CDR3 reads CSSLSSGGFHSEQFF. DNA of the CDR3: TGCAGCTCCCTCTCTAGCGGGGGCTTCCACAGTGAGCAGTTCTTC.

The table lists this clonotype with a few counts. The CDR3 loop reads CASSGHREQFF. CDR3 bases: TGTGCCAGCAGTGGCCATAGGGAGCAGTTCTTC. This chain links TRBV27 with TRBJ2-1; D gene uncertain. Germline loops: CDR1 MNHEY, CDR2 SMNVEV (reference sequence). The CDR3 runs to 11 residues. Trimming shortened V by 5 bases and J by 10 bases, and 9 bases separated the two germline ends.

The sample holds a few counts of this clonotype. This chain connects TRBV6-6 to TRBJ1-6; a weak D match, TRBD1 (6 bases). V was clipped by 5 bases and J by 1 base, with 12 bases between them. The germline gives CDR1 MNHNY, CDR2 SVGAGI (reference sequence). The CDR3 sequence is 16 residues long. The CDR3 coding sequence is TGTGCCAGCAGTACCCTACAGGGTTCCTATAATTCACCCCTCCACTTT. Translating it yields CASSTLQGSYNSPLHF.